Here is one T cell receptor beta chain with its context. Its target is unknown. The sample is drawn from a study of CD8 T cells in ankylosing spondylitis. Study-wide findings and caveats: Among TCR beta sequences, a motif of several highly homologous variants appeared characteristic of ankylosing spondylitis blood. Disease-linked clones reportedly concentrated significantly in matched ankylosing spondylitis synovial fluid. A CD8+ phenotype characterized the disease-linked clones, which were relatively rare in peripheral blood.

Germline values: CDR1 SGHDT, CDR2 YYEEEE. V was clipped by 0 bases and J by 0 bases; unmatched bases: 8. CDR3 length equals 18 residues. It was by quantitative 5'-RACE with molecular barcodes that TCR beta libraries were made. TCRdb reanalysed the 5' RACE reads using MiXCR and keeps one entry per CDR3 protein. Of roughly 700,000 distinct CDR3 sequences listed, 15% to 20% are singletons. This clonotype was obtained from a male donor with ankylosing spondylitis. The V and J genes are TRBV5-6 and TRBJ2-2; 7 nucleotides match TRBD2. Material for sequencing was blood, either unsorted or a sorted T cell fraction (not recorded which). CDR3 region: CASSLVAGAPPNTGELFF. The CDR3 bases are TGTGCCAGCAGCTTGGTTGCGGGAGCCCCACCGAACACCGGGGAGCTGTTTTTT. Combining the CDR3 with reference TRBV5-6 and TRBJ2-2 gives the whole variable domain DAGVTQSPTHLIKTRGQQVTLRCSPKSGHDTVSWYQQALGQGPQFIFQYYEEEERQRGNFPDRFSGHQFPNYSSELNVNALLLGDSALYLCASSLVAGAPPNTGELFFGEGSRLTVL.